This T cell receptor beta chain emerged from a study of Ad26.COV2.S vaccination and SARS-CoV-2 variants. V shed 3 bases and J shed 2 bases, with 3 bases lying between them. CDR3 length: 11 amino acids. CDR1 SGHTS and CDR2 YDEGEE come from the germline V gene. Concerning this clone itself: A much larger clonotype is one base distant, so this may be a read error.

The table came from immunoSEQ multiplex PCR; TCRdb's copy has only in-frame clones and leaves some out. The repertoire consists of some 290,000 clones, with about 86% occurring once and the leading ten covering around 1.9%. Treatment noted: about 20 received Ad26.COV2.S at low or high dose, single or two shots; about 5 received placebo; per-sample allocation not given. Day 63 after the first injection of vaccine or placebo was the sampling time. The chain carries TRBV5-8 and TRBJ2-7; D gene uncertain. The clonotype comes from a person between 18 and 65 years old who received the Ad26.COV2.S COVID-19 vaccine or a placebo. Specimen: peripheral blood, collected in a trial of Ad26.COV2.S vaccine versus placebo. CDR3 protein: CASSSPYEQYF. The CDR3 DNA sequence: TGTGCCAGCAGCTCCCCCTACGAGCAGTACTTC.